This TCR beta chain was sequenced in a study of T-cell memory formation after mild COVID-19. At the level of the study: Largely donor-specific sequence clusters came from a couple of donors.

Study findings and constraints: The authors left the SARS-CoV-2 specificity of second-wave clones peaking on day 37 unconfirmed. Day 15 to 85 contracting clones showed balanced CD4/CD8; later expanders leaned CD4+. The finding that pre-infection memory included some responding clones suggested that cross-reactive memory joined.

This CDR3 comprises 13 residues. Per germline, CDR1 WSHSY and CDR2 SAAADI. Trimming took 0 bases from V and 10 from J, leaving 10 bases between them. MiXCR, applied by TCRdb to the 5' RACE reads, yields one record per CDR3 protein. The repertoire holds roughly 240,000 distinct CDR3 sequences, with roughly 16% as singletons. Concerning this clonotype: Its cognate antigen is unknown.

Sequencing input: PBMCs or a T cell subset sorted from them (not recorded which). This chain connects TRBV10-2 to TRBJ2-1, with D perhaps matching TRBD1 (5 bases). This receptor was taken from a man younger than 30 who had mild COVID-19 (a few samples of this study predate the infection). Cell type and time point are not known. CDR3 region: CASSESLGVEQFF. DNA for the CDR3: TGCGCCAGCAGTGAGTCCCTAGGGGTGGAGCAGTTCTTC.